A selection of T cell receptor beta chains follows, all from one sample in a study of technical replicates of blood from several donors. Measured with immunoSEQ multiplex PCR; TCRdb has only the in-frame clones, and not every one. The sample lists roughly 82,000 clones, about 93% occurring once. The specimen was T cells isolated from PBMCs. The receptors come from a human donor in good health. CDR3s include the opening cysteine and the closing phenylalanine or tryptophan. Each record gives: V gene, J gene, CDR3 protein.

TRBV29-1,TRBJ1-1,CSVGQLRNTEAFF
TRBV4-1,TRBJ2-7,CASSQPTSGSSYEQYF
TRBV4-1,TRBJ1-5,CASSQQGANNQPQHF
TRBV7-9,TRBJ2-6,CASSLQDRGRSGANVLTF
TRBV6-5,TRBJ1-3,CASSQSPAGGNTIYF
TRBV6-5,TRBJ2-5,CASSTGLGMETQYF
TRBV7-2,TRBJ2-5,CASSLDPRETQYF
TRBV2,TRBJ2-1,CASSESGPSGGQVEQFF
TRBV19,TRBJ1-5,CASQEVRQPQHF
TRBV6-1,TRBJ2-7,CASAQGAYEQYF
TRBV9,TRBJ1-2,CASSSLGGYNYGYTF
TRBV28,TRBJ1-4,CASSPRQVDEKLFF
TRBV19,TRBJ2-1,CASSMGLAGGNEQFF
TRBV5-1,TRBJ2-1,CASSLEGRGGHYEQFF
TRBV5-1,TRBJ1-1,CASSRTGGNTEAFF
TRBV5-6,TRBJ1-4,CASSLTPSANEKLFF
TRBV7-8,TRBJ2-1,CASSLVSGGASSYNEQFF
TRBV2,TRBJ2-1,CASKRGLRRGERVNEQFF
TRBV7-9,TRBJ2-7,CASSPWDSGGDEQYF
TRBV6-1,TRBJ2-5,CARIRAYQETQYF
TRBV28,TRBJ2-1,CASSPPWTRYNEQFF
TRBV14,TRBJ1-3,CASSVGVSSGNTIYF
TRBV25-1,TRBJ2-7,CASSEYLPYEQYF
TRBV4-1,TRBJ2-7,CASSPSGRAYEQYF
TRBV6-1,TRBJ1-2,CASSEYFSDYTF
TRBV5-6,TRBJ2-5,CASSITGQGWRETQYF
TRBV9,TRBJ2-4,CASSVGEAKNIQYF
TRBV19,TRBJ2-3,CASSNGRAFTDTQYF
TRBV7-9,TRBJ1-2,CASSPSGTGNYTF
TRBV4-2,TRBJ2-2,CASSPSGGGGGGGTGELFF
TRBV5-6,TRBJ1-5,CASSLGTVPNQPQHF
TRBV7-9,TRBJ2-7,CASSTRDSEAYEQYF